This TCR beta chain was identified in a study of T cell repertoires and HLA-DP antigens. Points on this clone: Its antigen is not identified.

Sequencing used immunoSEQ multiplex PCR; TCRdb keeps in-frame clones, though not all of them. This sample has 90,000 to 130,000 clones, with about 91% found just once. V lost 2 bases and J lost 5, with 13 bases in between. CDR3 length equals 14 residues. The germline V gene encodes CDR1 SGHDT and CDR2 YYEEEE. Points from the study as a whole: No separate analysis of naive versus memory CD4+ cells was done. Average cumulative frequency of previously undetected clones was approximately 34% against one allele and less than 55% against the other.

This receptor was taken from a woman aged 18 to 35 in good health and CMV-seronegative. The chain uses TRBV5-6 and TRBJ1-2; D possibly corresponds to TRBD1 (5 bases). Input material: CD4+ T cells from PBMCs. The CDR3 sequence is CASSFPGTAYGYTF. The DNA of the CDR3 is TGTGCCAGCAGCTTCCCCGGGACGGCATATGGCTACACCTTC.